This TCR beta chain was found in a study of immune cell composition in non-small cell lung cancer. Germline V lookup: CDR1 SGHNT, CDR2 YYREEE (reference sequence). The V segment lost 4 bases and the J segment 4 bases; nucleotides outside the gene matches: 5. The CDR3 covers 17 residues. Study-wide points: Tumour TCR-beta clonality was not significantly tied to smoking pack-years.

Notes on this clone: The antigen is not known.

Profiling relied on immunoSEQ multiplex PCR, and the TCRdb table lists in-frame clones only, not all of them. The table has roughly 4,700 clones, around 78% seen once. Sequenced material: lung tumor tissue. This chain joins TRBV5-4 and TRBJ2-2, with 15 bases that match TRBD2. This clonotype originated in a human donor with non-small cell lung cancer. In DNA, the CDR3 is TGTGCCAGCAGCCAGGGACTAGCGGGGGGTCCCACCGGGGAGCTGTTTTTT. Amino acids: CASSQGLAGGPTGELFF.